This entry concerns a single T cell receptor (beta chain). Its antigen is undetermined. The data belong to a study of T cell responses to AZD1222 COVID-19 vaccine. In the study overall: Combined were second doses at about 4 or about 12 weeks. General observations from the study: Repertoire sampling was restricted to post-peak T cell response timepoints. There were vaccine-associated CD4 TCRs across spike, dominant at 160-218 and 743-854. White British people made up most donors, females outnumbered males, and clonal diversity was possibly underestimated.

Measured with immunoSEQ multiplex PCR; TCRdb has only the in-frame clones, and not every one. This table has over 100,000 clones, over 75% appearing once. The germline CDR1 and CDR2 sequences are DFQATT and SNEGSKA (reference sequence). Trimming shortened V by 4 bases and J by 6 bases, and 6 bases separated the two germline ends. This CDR3 spans 10 amino acids. This sample comprised peripheral blood, obtained on day 0 of AZD1222 vaccination. The chain couples TRBV20-1 to TRBJ1-1; D is unresolved. The sequence came from an adult in good health. The CDR3, as DNA: TGCAGTGCTAATGGGGCTGAAGCTTTCTTT. It encodes CSANGAEAFF.